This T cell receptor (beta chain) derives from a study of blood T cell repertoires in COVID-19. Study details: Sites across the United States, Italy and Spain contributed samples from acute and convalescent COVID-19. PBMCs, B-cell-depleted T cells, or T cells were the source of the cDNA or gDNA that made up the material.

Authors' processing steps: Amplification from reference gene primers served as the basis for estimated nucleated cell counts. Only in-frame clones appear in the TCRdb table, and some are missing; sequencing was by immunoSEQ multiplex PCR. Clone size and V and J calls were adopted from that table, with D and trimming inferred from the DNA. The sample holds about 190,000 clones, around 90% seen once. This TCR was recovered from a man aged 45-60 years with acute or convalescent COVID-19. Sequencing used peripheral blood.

The CDR3 bases are TGTGCCAGCAGCTCCGGGACAGGGTTGACCGGGGAGCTGTTTTTT. This codes for CASSSGTGLTGELFF. This chain uses TRBV28 with TRBJ2-2; TRBD1 agrees at 9 bases. V trimming: 6 bases; J trimming: 5 bases; junction bases outside the gene matches: 7. This CDR3 is built from 15 residues. Germline V lookup: CDR1 MDHEN, CDR2 SYDVKM.